These T cell receptor beta chains were read from a single sample in a study of blood T cell repertoires in COVID-19. Libraries were prepared by immunoSEQ multiplex PCR; TCRdb keeps only in-frame clonotypes and omits some of them. The sample has a few hundred thousand clones, just under 85% seen once. Sequencing used peripheral blood. The source of these receptors is a woman aged 45-59 years with active or convalescent COVID-19. Each CDR3 is given with its conserved first and last residue. The D gene is left open where the match is weak. The size entry is marked missing in some rows and otherwise reads once, few, many or a size class.

V: TRBV28; J: TRBJ2-3; D: TRBD1; size: NA; DNA: TGTGCCAGCCCGACGACAGGGGCCGATACGCAGTATTTT; CDR3: CASPTTGADTQYF
V: TRBV2; J: TRBJ2-4; D: TRBD2; size: once; DNA: TGTGCCAGCAGTGATGGGACTAGCGGGAGAGACGCCAAAAACATTCAGTACTTC; CDR3: CASSDGTSGRDAKNIQYF
V: TRBV5-1; J: TRBJ1-4; D: TRBD1; size: NA; DNA: TGCGCCAGCAGCTTGGAGACAGGGGGCCATGAAAAACTGTTTTTT; CDR3: CASSLETGGHEKLFF
V: TRBV2; J: TRBJ2-7; D: NA; size: once; DNA: TGTGCCAGCAGTGGCGATCGGGGGAGTTACGAGCAGTACTTC; CDR3: CASSGDRGSYEQYF
V: TRBV5-1; J: TRBJ1-1; D: TRBD1; size: NA; DNA: TGCGCCAGCAGCTTGTCTTTGACAGGGGGCGCGAACACTGAAGCTTTCTTT; CDR3: CASSLSLTGGANTEAFF
V: TRBV7-9; J: TRBJ1-3; D: NA; size: NA; DNA: TGTGCCAGCAGCTCGGAGCAGGGTAGCTCTGGAAACACCATATATTTT; CDR3: CASSSEQGSSGNTIYF
V: TRBV5-4; J: TRBJ2-1; D: TRBD1; size: NA; DNA: TGTGCCAGCAGCTTGGCCATAGGGGGACAGGGGGGGAAAAATGAGCAGTTCTTC; CDR3: CASSLAIGGQGGKNEQFF
V: TRBV6-6; J: TRBJ2-7; D: TRBD2; size: NA; DNA: TGTGCCAGCAGTTATCAGGGACTAATCTACGAGCAGTACTTC; CDR3: CASSYQGLIYEQYF
V: TRBV28; J: TRBJ1-1; D: TRBD1; size: NA; DNA: TGTGCCAGCACCTATGCCGGGACAGGGGACACTGAAGCTTTCTTT; CDR3: CASTYAGTGDTEAFF
V: TRBV5-1; J: TRBJ2-7; D: TRBD2; size: many; DNA: TGCGCCAGCAGCTTGGGGGCGGGAGGGTCCTACGAGCAGTACTTC; CDR3: CASSLGAGGSYEQYF
V: TRBV18; J: TRBJ2-5; D: NA; size: NA; DNA: TGTGCCAGCTCACCAAGGCTACAGGAGACCCAGTACTTC; CDR3: CASSPRLQETQYF
V: TRBV7-9; J: TRBJ1-1; D: NA; size: NA; DNA: TGTGCCAGCAGTACCGGGGAGGCGGGGAACACTGAAGCTTTCTTT; CDR3: CASSTGEAGNTEAFF
V: TRBV29-1; J: TRBJ1-1; D: NA; size: NA; DNA: TGCAGCGTTGAAGGGGAGCCAGCGAACACTGAAGCTTTCTTT; CDR3: CSVEGEPANTEAFF
V: TRBV13; J: TRBJ2-7; D: TRBD2; size: once; DNA: TGTGCCAGCAGCTTAGGAGGTCCCTACGGGAGGCGCGAGGGAGCCTACGAGCAGTACTTC; CDR3: CASSLGGPYGRREGAYEQYF
V: TRBV18; J: TRBJ2-7; D: TRBD2; size: many; DNA: TGTGCCAGCTCACCACCCCTAGCGGGGGCCTACGAGCAGTACTTC; CDR3: CASSPPLAGAYEQYF
V: TRBV30; J: TRBJ1-6; D: NA; size: NA; DNA: TGTGCCTGGAGCAGGTGGGGGGAGGATTCACCCCTCCACTTT; CDR3: CAWSRWGEDSPLHF
V: TRBV28; J: TRBJ1-5; D: NA; size: NA; DNA: TGTGCCAGCAGTAGGGGTGGTAATAGCAATCAGCCCCAGCATTTT; CDR3: CASSRGGNSNQPQHF
V: TRBV28; J: TRBJ2-6; D: TRBD1; size: NA; DNA: TGTGCCAGCAGCAGCCGGGACAGTGGGGCCAACGTCCTGACTTTC; CDR3: CASSSRDSGANVLTF
V: TRBV6-5; J: TRBJ2-5; D: NA; size: NA; DNA: TGTGCCAGCATCAGGGGCCAAGAGACCCAGTACTTC; CDR3: CASIRGQETQYF
V: TRBV6-5; J: TRBJ1-2; D: NA; size: NA; DNA: TGTGCCAGCAGAGAGACAGCCAACTATGGCTACACCTTC; CDR3: CASRETANYGYTF
V: TRBV3-1/TRBV3-2; J: TRBJ2-2; D: TRBD1; size: NA; DNA: TGTGCCAGCAGCCAAGATCTTAGGGGACAGGGGGCCGGCGGGGAGCTGTTTTTT; CDR3: CASSQDLRGQGAGGELFF
V: TRBV27; J: TRBJ1-6; D: TRBD1; size: NA; DNA: TGTGCCAGCACCCCAGGGGGCGCGGGGAATTCACCCCTCCACTTT; CDR3: CASTPGGAGNSPLHF
V: TRBV14; J: TRBJ2-1; D: TRBD2; size: NA; DNA: TGTGCCAGCAGCCCGGGACTAGCGGGAGGGCTAAGAGAAGGGGGTGAGCAGTTCTTC; CDR3: CASSPGLAGGLREGGEQFF
V: TRBV2; J: TRBJ1-4; D: TRBD1; size: NA; DNA: TGTGCCAGCAGCGCCTCGCGCCGGGACAGTGAAAAACTGTTTTTT; CDR3: CASSASRRDSEKLFF
V: TRBV9; J: TRBJ2-2; D: NA; size: NA; DNA: TGTGCCAGCAGCGCGTTGACAGGTTCCTACACCGGGGAGCTGTTTTTT; CDR3: CASSALTGSYTGELFF
V: TRBV7-9; J: TRBJ1-2; D: NA; size: NA; DNA: TGTGCCAGCAGCTTAGGAGAGGGCGCCGGTGGCTACACCTTC; CDR3: CASSLGEGAGGYTF
V: TRBV15; J: TRBJ2-5; D: TRBD2; size: NA; DNA: TGTGCCACCAGCAGAGATAGCGGGAGGGGAGAGACCCAGTACTTC; CDR3: CATSRDSGRGETQYF
V: TRBV5-4; J: TRBJ1-2; D: NA; size: NA; DNA: TGTGCCAGCAGCTTGGTCGGGACAAACTATGGCTACACCTTC; CDR3: CASSLVGTNYGYTF
V: TRBV19; J: TRBJ2-5; D: TRBD2; size: NA; DNA: TGTGCCAGTAGTATCCTAGCGGGATACCAAGAGACCCAGTACTTC; CDR3: CASSILAGYQETQYF
V: TRBV28; J: TRBJ2-7; D: TRBD2; size: NA; DNA: TGTGCCAGCAGAACTAGGACTAGCGGGAACTCCTACGAGCAGTACTTC; CDR3: CASRTRTSGNSYEQYF
V: TRBV7-9; J: TRBJ2-2; D: TRBD2; size: NA; DNA: TGTGCCAGCAGCCTGACTAGCGGGAGAGCCGGGGAGCTGTTTTTT; CDR3: CASSLTSGRAGELFF
V: TRBV5-6; J: TRBJ1-2; D: NA; size: NA; DNA: TGTGCCAGCAGCTTGTTTCTCGAAGGGGGTGGTGGCTACACCTTC; CDR3: CASSLFLEGGGGYTF
V: TRBV7-9; J: TRBJ2-1; D: TRBD2; size: NA; DNA: TGTGCCAGCAGCTTATGGGTCGGAGCGGGGTGGGATGAGCAGTTCTTC; CDR3: CASSLWVGAGWDEQFF
V: TRBV29-1; J: TRBJ2-5; D: TRBD2; size: NA; DNA: TGCAGCGTTGCAGGGACTAGCAACCCAGAGACCCAGTACTTC; CDR3: CSVAGTSNPETQYF
V: TRBV12-3/TRBV12-4; J: TRBJ2-7; D: NA; size: NA; DNA: TGTGCCAGCAGTTTGGCCAGGGGCTACGAGCAGTACTTC; CDR3: CASSLARGYEQYF
V: TRBV7-9; J: TRBJ1-6; D: TRBD1; size: NA; DNA: TGTGCCAGCAGCTCGGACAGGGCTGGATATAATTCACCCCTCCACTTT; CDR3: CASSSDRAGYNSPLHF
V: TRBV5-4; J: TRBJ1-4; D: TRBD1; size: NA; DNA: TGTGCCAGCAGCTTGGGCCCGACAGGGACTAATGAAAAACTGTTTTTT; CDR3: CASSLGPTGTNEKLFF